These T cell receptor beta chains were read from a single sample in a study of T cell changes during pregnancy in multiple sclerosis. The protocol was immunoSEQ multiplex PCR, while the TCRdb copy is restricted to in-frame clones and leaves out a portion. The table lists over 100,000 clones, roughly nine tenths of them singletons. Sequenced here: peripheral blood, sampled in the third trimester of pregnancy. The source of these receptors is a female donor with multiple sclerosis, enrolled in a pregnancy study. CDR3s include the opening cysteine and the closing phenylalanine or tryptophan. The order of the fields is D gene, V gene, clone size, J gene, CDR3 DNA, CDR3 protein. A D gene is named only where the DNA matches it firmly. The size entry is marked missing in some rows and otherwise reads once, few, many or a size class.

>TRBD1|TRBV6-5|few|TRBJ1-1
TGTGCCAGCAGTTACCGACAGGGGGCTAGGGCTGAAGCTTTCTTT
CASSYRQGARAEAFF
>TRBD2|TRBV27|NA|TRBJ2-3
TGTGCCAGCAGTTTATCTCGGACTAGCGGAGGTTCTGCTACGCAGTATTTT
CASSLSRTSGGSATQYF
>TRBD2|TRBV7-9|NA|TRBJ2-3
TGTGCCAGCAGCTTAGCGGCGGGGGGCACAGATACGCAGTATTTT
CASSLAAGGTDTQYF
>NA|TRBV5-6|NA|TRBJ1-2
TGTGCCAGCAGCTTCCTGACAGGCCCTGTCCTCTATGGCTACACCTTC
CASSFLTGPVLYGYTF
>TRBD1|TRBV13|NA|TRBJ1-1
TGTGCCAGCAGCTTTGGAACCGGGACAGTGAACACTGAAGCTTTCTTT
CASSFGTGTVNTEAFF
>NA|TRBV19|NA|TRBJ1-2
TGTGCCAGTAGTTCCTTCGGGGGGAGCGGCTACACCTTC
CASSSFGGSGYTF
>NA|TRBV5-4|NA|TRBJ1-1
TGTGCCAGCAGCGTACAGAGGAACACTGAAGCTTTCTTT
CASSVQRNTEAFF
>NA|TRBV19|NA|TRBJ1-5
TGTGCCAGTAGGATCAAGGAGGGGATAGTGCAGCCCCAGCATTTT
CASRIKEGIVQPQHF
>NA|TRBV5-5|NA|TRBJ1-1
TGTGCCAGCAGCTTGGATGAGGGTGAAGCTTTCTTT
CASSLDEGEAFF
>TRBD1|TRBV18|NA|TRBJ1-1
TGTGCCAGCTCACTCCAACAGGGGGCAGGAGCTGAAGCTTTCTTT
CASSLQQGAGAEAFF
>TRBD1|TRBV2|NA|TRBJ1-1
TGTGCCAGCAGTGCTAGGACAGGGGCCACTGAAGCTTTCTTT
CASSARTGATEAFF
>NA|TRBV6-1|few|TRBJ1-6
TGTGCCAGCAGTGAAGCGGGGGGACGGAATTCACCCCTCCACTTT
CASSEAGGRNSPLHF
>NA|TRBV5-1|NA|TRBJ2-1
TGCGCCAGCAGTGGGGTGGAGGGGCTGGTGTTGCGAAATGAGCAGTTCTTC
CASSGVEGLVLRNEQFF
>NA|TRBV6-5|NA|TRBJ1-5
TGTGCCAGCAGTTACCTTCAGGGACTCAATCAGCCCCAGCATTTT
CASSYLQGLNQPQHF
>TRBD2|TRBV7-2|NA|TRBJ2-3
TGTGCCGGATCCTTAGCGGGGGGGACAGATACGCAGTATTTT
CAGSLAGGTDTQYF
>NA|TRBV4-1|NA|TRBJ1-5
TGCGCCAGCAGCCAAGAGTTTCCACTAGAAAATCCCCAGCATTTT
CASSQEFPLENPQHF
>NA|TRBV2|NA|TRBJ2-3
TGTGCCAGCAGTGTCATCAAGGGGCCCACAGATACGCAGTATTTT
CASSVIKGPTDTQYF
>TRBD2|TRBV5-4|NA|TRBJ2-1
TGTGCCAGCAGCTTGGGCCTAGCGGGAGACAATGAGCAGTTCTTC
CASSLGLAGDNEQFF
>TRBD2|TRBV7-9|NA|TRBJ2-1
TGTGCCAGCAGCCGGACTAGCGGGAGACCCGACTACAATGAGCAGTTCTTC
CASSRTSGRPDYNEQFF
>TRBD1|TRBV14|NA|TRBJ1-1
TGTGCCAGCAGTGTCTTCGGACAGGGCCACACTGAAGCTTTCTTT
CASSVFGQGHTEAFF
>TRBD1|TRBV6-6|once|TRBJ2-7
TGTGCCAGCAGCCTCGGGGGACAGGGGGTAAATGAGCAGTACTTC
CASSLGGQGVNEQYF
>TRBD1|TRBV5-4|once|TRBJ2-6
TGTGCCAGCAGCTCTCGGACAGGCTCTGGGGCCAACGTCCTGACTTTC
CASSSRTGSGANVLTF
>TRBD1|TRBV7-3|NA|TRBJ2-7
TGTGCCAGCAGCTTAAACCCCCGTGGGACAGGGGATATGCAGTACTTC
CASSLNPRGTGDMQYF
>TRBD1|TRBV5-1|NA|TRBJ1-4
TGCGCCAGCAGCACCGAAGGTTCCGGGACAGGGGGTGAAAAACTGTTTTTT
CASSTEGSGTGGEKLFF
>NA|TRBV11-2|once|TRBJ2-1
TGTGCCAGCAGCTTAATGTATTACAATGAGCAGTTCTTC
CASSLMYYNEQFF
>NA|TRBV9|NA|TRBJ2-5
TGTGCCAGCAGCGTAGCTACGGCCAGGACTCAAGAGACCCAGTACTTC
CASSVATARTQETQYF
>TRBD1|TRBV7-6|NA|TRBJ1-1
TGTGCCAGCAGCCCGAGGACAGGGAGGGACTTAAACACTGAAGCTTTCTTT
CASSPRTGRDLNTEAFF
>NA|TRBV5-1|NA|TRBJ2-3
TGCGCCAGCAGCTTGGGAAAGGGGATTTCAACAGATACGCAGTATTTT
CASSLGKGISTDTQYF
>NA|TRBV10-3|NA|TRBJ1-1
TGTGCCATCAGTGAGTCCCAGTTCTTAAACACTGAAGCTTTCTTT
CAISESQFLNTEAFF
>NA|TRBV4-1|NA|TRBJ2-1
TGCGCCAGCAGCCAAGAATACTCCTACAATGAGCAGTTCTTC
CASSQEYSYNEQFF
>NA|TRBV19|NA|TRBJ2-7
TGTGCCAGTAGTGCTCCGTCCCGGGACGAGCAGTACTTC
CASSAPSRDEQYF
>NA|TRBV29-1|few|TRBJ1-1
TGCAGCGCTGAGGGGCCCCAGAACACTGAAGCTTTCTTT
CSAEGPQNTEAFF
>NA|TRBV7-8|NA|TRBJ1-5
TGTGCCAGCAGCTTAGTATCACAGAGTATTAATCAGCCCCAGCATTTT
CASSLVSQSINQPQHF
>NA|TRBV6-5|NA|TRBJ1-1
TGTGCCAGCAGACAGGGCTTTTCTGAAGCTTTCTTT
CASRQGFSEAFF
>NA|TRBV5-4|NA|TRBJ2-5
TGTGCCAGCAGCTTGGAGCAAAAGACCCAGTACTTC
CASSLEQKTQYF
>NA|TRBV14|few|TRBJ1-1
TGTGCCAGCAGCCTCACATTGAACACTGAAGCTTTCTTT
CASSLTLNTEAFF
>TRBD2|TRBV11-1|NA|TRBJ2-7
TGTGCCAGCAGCTTAGGCGGGAGAGGGTACGAGCAGTACTTC
CASSLGGRGYEQYF
>NA|TRBV7-8|NA|TRBJ2-3
TGTGCCAGCAGCACTACCGGGCCCCGACAGGATACGCAGTATTTT
CASSTTGPRQDTQYF
>NA|TRBV18|NA|TRBJ1-1
TGTGCCAGCTCACCCCCGACCAGCAGGGGTATCACTGAAGCTTTCTTT
CASSPPTSRGITEAFF
>TRBD1|TRBV29-1|once|TRBJ2-7
TGCAGCATCAAGACAGGGAGCTACGAGCAGTACTTC
CSIKTGSYEQYF
>NA|TRBV7-9|NA|TRBJ2-5
TGTGCCAGCAGCTTAGGAACATCAATCCAAGAGACCCAGTACTTC
CASSLGTSIQETQYF
>TRBD1|TRBV13|once|TRBJ2-2
TGTGCCAGTACGACAGGGGGGAACACCGGGGAGCTGTTTTTT
CASTTGGNTGELFF
>NA|TRBV19|few|TRBJ1-1
TGTGCCAGTAGTACGGGGATAACTGAAGCTTTCTTT
CASSTGITEAFF
>NA|TRBV6-1|NA|TRBJ2-7
TGCTCCGGTGGGGCTTCCCTCTCCTACGAGCAGTACTTC
CSGGASLSYEQYF
>TRBD2|TRBV6-1|NA|TRBJ2-2
TGTGCCAGCAGTTCTATGGCGGGAGAAGACGGGGAGCTGTTTTTT
CASSSMAGEDGELFF
>NA|TRBV7-9|NA|TRBJ1-2
TGTGCCAGCAGCTTATCCAACGACAGGCGCGGCTACACCTTC
CASSLSNDRRGYTF
>NA|TRBV7-3|once|TRBJ2-1
TGTGCCAGCAGCCCACTGCGTTTCGGTGAGCAGTTCTTC
CASSPLRFGEQFF
>NA|TRBV29-1|NA|TRBJ2-7
TGCAGCGTTAAGGATAGAGACATCTCCTACGAGCAGTACTTC
CSVKDRDISYEQYF
>TRBD1|TRBV5-4|once|TRBJ2-3
TGTGCCAGCAGCTTACCCGGGACAGGGGGCACAGATACGCAGTATTTT
CASSLPGTGGTDTQYF
>NA|TRBV6-1|NA|TRBJ1-5
TGTGCCAGCAGTGAGGTTCGACATCGACCCAATCAGCCCCAGCATTTT
CASSEVRHRPNQPQHF
>TRBD1|TRBV6-6|few|TRBJ1-5
TGTGCCAGCAGTTACTCGAGGGACAGGGTCATAGAGCCCCAGCATTTT
CASSYSRDRVIEPQHF
>NA|TRBV30|NA|TRBJ1-2
TGTGCCTGGAGTGTGGGCTTCAGAGATGGCTACACCTTC
CAWSVGFRDGYTF
>NA|TRBV5-4|NA|TRBJ2-7
TGTGCCAGCAGCAAAGGACCACTGTTGAAGGGGACACCCTACGAGCAGTACTTC
CASSKGPLLKGTPYEQYF
>TRBD1|TRBV4-2|NA|TRBJ1-4
TGTGCCAGCAGCGCCCAGACAGGGGGCAATGAAAAACTGTTTTTT
CASSAQTGGNEKLFF
>NA|TRBV11-2|few|TRBJ2-7
TGTGCCAGCAGCCTAGGGGGGCCCTCCTACGAGCAGTACTTC
CASSLGGPSYEQYF